This T cell receptor beta chain was captured by sequencing in a study of control samples from healthy donors and cancer patients. Germline CDR1 SGHTA, CDR2 FQGNSA. This CDR3 is built from 15 residues. The V end lost 4 bases, the J end lost 7 bases, and 16 bases lay between the germline ends. The table came from immunoSEQ multiplex PCR; TCRdb's copy has only in-frame clones and leaves some out. The sample lists about 150,000 clones; about 89% were seen once. The sequencing sample was made of blood. The chain links TRBV7-2 to TRBJ2-2; weak D call: TRBD2 (6 bases). The source of this sequence is a man aged 25 to 40 in good health. The CDR3 sequence is CASSSTRDGSGELFF. The CDR3 region has the DNA TGTGCCAGCAGCTCGACGCGGGACGGGAGCGGGGAGCTGTTTTTT.